The 5 T cell receptor beta chains given below trace back to one sample, sequenced in a study of blood T cells in healthy people across ages. A sample-barcoded 5' primer and a J-beta primer mix were used in a second PCR of about 6 to 12 cycles. TCRdb recomputed calls from the 5' RACE reads with MiXCR, one row per CDR3 protein. This sample carries 890,000 or so distinct CDR3 sequences, approximately 67% of them seen once, and the ten largest clones take around 30%. Sequencing input: blood. These receptors were obtained from a man aged 30 to 39 in good health.

The V gene is TRBV5-5, the J gene TRBJ2-1; TRBD2 might be the D (6 bases). The germline V gene has CDR1 SGHKS and CDR2 YYEKEE (reference sequence). The CDR3 runs 16 residues. Trimming pared 4 bases from V and 7 bases from J, leaving 21 bases between. This CDR3 reads CASSEAGHLSGNEQFF. Here the CDR3 DNA reads TGTGCCAGCAGCGAGGCGGGCCATCTAAGCGGGAATGAGCAGTTCTTC.

The chain couples TRBV20-1 to TRBJ1-2; no definite D call. V lost 4 bases, J lost 8 bases, and 11 bases lay in between. Germline V lookup: CDR1 DFQATT, CDR2 SNEGSKA (reference sequence). The CDR3 is 11 amino acids. CDR3 bases: TGCAGTGCTACGGGGTCCGGAGGCTACACCTTC. Protein: CSATGSGGYTF.

The V gene is TRBV7-7, the J gene TRBJ2-2; 11 bases map to TRBD1. Germline CDR1 is SSHAT and CDR2 is FNYEAQ (reference sequence). The CDR3 sequence is 16 residues long. The V segment lost 5 bases and the J segment 3 bases; nucleotides outside the gene matches: 5. This CDR3 reads CASSPGQGAHTGELFF. DNA of the CDR3: TGTGCCAGCAGCCCCGGACAGGGGGCCCACACCGGGGAGCTGTTTTTT.

V gene TRBV20-1 combines with J gene TRBJ2-7, with a possible D match to TRBD1 (5 bases). V was cut by 0 bases and J by 3 bases, with 12 bases left in between. CDR3 length: 14 residues. Germline CDR1 reads DFQATT; CDR2 reads SNEGSKA (reference sequence). CDR3: CSARDPRENYEQYF. For the CDR3, the DNA is TGCAGTGCTAGAGATCCCAGGGAAAACTACGAGCAGTACTTC.

The J gene is TRBJ2-7, the V gene TRBV7-9; the match to TRBD1 covers 11 bases. The CDR3 runs 15 residues. Germline trimming cut 5 bases from V and 10 bases from J; bases unmatched to any gene: 13. Germline loops: CDR1 SEHNR, CDR2 FQNEAQ (reference sequence). The CDR3, as DNA: TGTGCCAGCAGCCGAGGGACAGGGGGGAGTCTAGAACAGTACTTC. This encodes CASSRGTGGSLEQYF.